This T cell receptor (beta chain) was obtained from a study of T cell repertoires in cytomegalovirus infection. Study as a whole: CMV epitopes that were recently identified and HLA-C-restricted were used alongside well-studied HLA-B-restricted ones. Public signatures in TCR beta pointed to CMV infection and matching HLA type. Study-wide findings and caveats: Of the TCR beta families, the public ones yielded a cumulative frequency that identified carriers of CMV plus the relevant HLA.

Details on this clonotype: Its antigen is currently unknown.

V dropped 3 bases and J dropped 0; count of bases not matched to a gene: 1. The CDR3 sequence is 16 residues long. Germline assignment: CDR1 SGHTA and CDR2 FQGNSA. TCRdb reprocessed the reads with MiXCR, giving one entry per CDR3 protein. Counted here are about 180,000 distinct CDR3 sequences, about 20% occurring once; the ten biggest clones make up 25%. Sequencing used CD8+ T cells from cultured PBMCs, obtained from culture after CMV antigen stimulation. The J gene is TRBJ2-3, the V gene TRBV7-2, with TRBD2 matching 12 bases. This receptor was obtained from a human donor in good health (CMV status not recorded). Some clones in this sample may be carry-over from other donors' samples. CDR3 sequence: CASSFGLAGSTDTQYF. The DNA of the CDR3 is TGTGCCAGCAGCTTCGGACTAGCGGGAAGCACAGATACGCAGTATTTT.